Below, 22 T cell receptor beta chains from the same sample are listed, as sequenced in a study of T cells after yellow fever vaccination. A single record per CDR3 protein comes from TCRdb applying MiXCR to the 5' RACE reads. The sample carries 140,000 to 150,000 distinct CDR3 sequences, 5% to 7.5% recorded once. Sequenced material: CD4+ T cells sorted from PBMCs, taken 10 days after the yellow fever booster vaccination. Source of these receptors: a man aged 25 to 40 who received the YFV17D yellow fever vaccine.

At least ten counts were recorded for this clonotype. The chain is built from TRBV14 and TRBJ1-2, with D tentatively TRBD1 (5 bases). V lost 1 base to trimming and J lost 8 bases, with 11 bases between them. The CDR3 is 13 residues long. In germline, CDR1 is SGHDN, CDR2 FVKESK. CDR3 amino acids: CASSQVPGKGYTF. In DNA form, the CDR3 reads TGTGCCAGCAGCCAAGTTCCAGGGAAAGGCTACACCTTC.

This clonotype was counted at least ten times. The chain couples TRBV5-1 to TRBJ2-1; D gene ambiguous. There are 15 residues in the CDR3. The V gene lost 0 bases and the J gene lost 5 bases, with 12 bases spanning the gap. CDR1 and CDR2 (germline): SGHRS, YFSETQ. DNA of the CDR3: TGCGCCAGCAGCTTGGGATATAATATAAACAATGAGCAGTTCTTC. Its protein product is CASSLGYNINNEQFF.

Ten or more counts support this clonotype. The CDR3 region is CASRLITDTQYF. The CDR3 coding sequence is TGTGCCAGCAGGCTGATCACAGATACGCAGTATTTT. The chain has TRBV7-8 and TRBJ2-3; D not resolved. The CDR3 extends over 12 amino acids. V lost 6 bases to trimming and J lost 2 bases, with 6 bases between them. Germline V gene lookup returns CDR1 SGHVS and CDR2 FQNEAQ.

This clonotype was seen repeatedly, ten times or more. The rearrangement joins TRBV7-2 to TRBJ2-1; unclear D gene. The V gene lost 5 bases and the J gene lost 15 bases, with 17 bases spanning the gap. Germline assignment: CDR1 SGHTA and CDR2 FQGNSA. The CDR3 spans 12 residues. The CDR3 nucleotides are TGTGCCAGCAGCCCTTGGGAAACTGGGCTGTTCTTC. Protein sequence: CASSPWETGLFF.

This clonotype was seen at least ten times. The J gene is TRBJ2-2, the V gene TRBV6-2 or TRBV6-3, with 14 positions matching TRBD2. The CDR3 contains 17 residues. V lost 6 bases to trimming and J lost 4 bases; unmatched junction nucleotides: 7. Per germline, CDR1 MNHEY and CDR2 SVGEGT. CDR3: CASRPGTSGRGTGELFF. The CDR3 coding sequence is TGTGCCAGCAGACCGGGGACTAGCGGGAGAGGCACCGGGGAGCTGTTTTTT.

This clonotype appeared many times. The J gene is TRBJ2-2, the V gene TRBV5-8; TRBD2 aligns across 8 bases. The CDR3 length is 17 residues. Looked up from germline, CDR1 is SGHTS and CDR2 is YDEGEE. The V gene end was trimmed by 0 bases and the J gene end by 0 bases; junction bases not matched to a gene: 4. As DNA, the CDR3 is TGTGCCAGCAGCTTGGGAGCGGGGGCGGCGAACACCGGGGAGCTGTTTTTT. This gives the protein CASSLGAGAANTGELFF.

On this clonotype: This may come from a read error, since a much larger clone is one base off. The chain combines TRBV18 with TRBJ2-5, with D tentatively TRBD2 (5 bases). V was shortened by 5 bases and J by 1 base, with 8 bases between the two germline ends. Germline V CDR1 and CDR2: KGHSH, LQKENI. The CDR3 loop spans 13 amino acids. CDR3 DNA sequence: TGTGCCAGCTCATCGGGAACCCAAGAGACCCAGTACTTC. Translating it yields CASSSGTQETQYF.

This clonotype has more than one count but fewer than ten. The V gene is TRBV5-4, the J gene TRBJ2-3; 7 nucleotides line up with TRBD2. The CDR3 consists of 17 residues. V gave up 3 bases and J gave up 3 bases; unmatched junction bases: 13. CDR1 and CDR2 (germline): SGHNT, YYREEE (reference sequence). DNA of the CDR3: TGTGCCAGCAGCTCTCGGGGAGGGCCGATTAGTACAGATACGCAGTATTTT. Translated: CASSSRGGPISTDTQYF.

This clonotype came up many times. The rearrangement uses TRBV7-8 and TRBJ1-5; D call uncertain. V gave up 0 bases and J gave up 3 bases, with 6 bases separating them. Germline V gene lookup returns CDR1 SGHVS and CDR2 FQNEAQ. The CDR3 covers 14 residues. The CDR3 protein is CASSLAGNNQPQHF. CDR3 nucleotides: TGTGCCAGCAGCTTAGCAGGGAACAATCAGCCCCAGCATTTT.

This clonotype was counted between two and nine times. The chain links TRBV5-1 to TRBJ2-7, with TRBD2 matching over 7 bases. This CDR3 has 16 residues. V was clipped by 0 bases and J by 3 bases; unmatched bases: 9. The V gene's germline CDR1 is SGHRS and CDR2 YFSETQ. CDR3 sequence (DNA): TGCGCCAGCAGCTTGGCCACGCTAGCGGACGACTACGAGCAGTACTTC. It translates to CASSLATLADDYEQYF.

This clonotype was found many times. J is TRBJ2-3 and V is TRBV12-3 or TRBV12-4; possible D gene TRBD2, 6 bases. Trimming cost V 4 bases and J 6 bases, with 11 bases left between them. The CDR3 runs to 13 residues. The CDR3 reads CASSYWSGDTQYF. The DNA for the CDR3 is TGTGCCAGCAGTTATTGGAGCGGGGATACGCAGTATTTT.

This clonotype was seen ten or more times. The chain recombines TRBV3-1 with TRBJ2-4, with D unclear. In germline, CDR1 is LGHDT, CDR2 YNNKEL (reference sequence). This CDR3 region has 13 residues. The germline V and J ends were trimmed by 3 bases and 0 bases, with 3 bases remaining between them. Written as DNA, the CDR3 is TGTGCCAGCAGCCAGGGAGCCAAAAACATTCAGTACTTC. Its translation: CASSQGAKNIQYF.

This chain uses TRBV7-9 with TRBJ1-2; D unclear. Trimming left V 4 bases short and J 5 bases short, with 20 bases between. This CDR3 comprises 16 residues. Germline assignment: CDR1 SEHNR and CDR2 FQNEAQ (reference sequence). The CDR3 bases are TGTGCCAGCAGCTCAATGGGGAGCGAAGGTGCATATGGCTACACCTTC. Translated: CASSSMGSEGAYGYTF.

This sequence joins TRBV27 and TRBJ2-1; 11 bases align to TRBD1. J lost 4 bases, V lost 3 bases, and 2 bases had no gene match. The CDR3 sequence is 15 residues long. CDR1 is MNHEY and CDR2 is SMNVEV in the germline V gene (reference sequence). The CDR3 nucleotides read TGTGCCAGCAGTTTCGGGACAGGGGGTTACAATGAGCAGTTCTTC. This translates into CASSFGTGGYNEQFF.

This clonotype appeared many times. V gene TRBV21-1 combines with J gene TRBJ2-7; TRBD1 is the table's D call and was not checked against the DNA. TRBV21-1 is flagged as a pseudogene. There are 12 residues in the CDR3. CDR3 region: CAPQGLIHEQYF. For the CDR3, the DNA is TGTGCCCCCCAGGGGCTAATCCACGAGCAGTACTTC.

This clonotype was counted at least ten times. The chain links TRBV4-2 to TRBJ2-5; no clear D gene. V shed 1 base and J shed 5 bases, with 14 bases lying between them. Germline CDR1 is LGHNA and CDR2 is YNFKEQ. This CDR3 contains 15 residues. The CDR3 sequence: CASSQGLFSFETQYF. The CDR3 bases are TGTGCCAGCAGCCAAGGATTATTCTCGTTTGAGACCCAGTACTTC.

This clonotype occurred many times. The rearrangement links TRBV3-1 to TRBJ2-6; no reliable D call. CDR1 is LGHDT, CDR2 YNNKEL, per germline (reference sequence). The CDR3 extends over 15 amino acids. V was trimmed by 1 base and J by 0 bases, leaving 4 bases between them. The CDR3 loop reads CASSQGRSGANVLTF. CDR3 DNA sequence: TGTGCCAGCAGCCAAGGTCGCTCTGGGGCCAACGTCCTGACTTTC.

Only a few counts were recorded for this clonotype. This chain connects TRBV7-2 to TRBJ2-4; D remains ambiguous. The CDR3 is 16 residues long. The V gene lost 7 bases and the J gene lost 0 bases, with 16 bases spanning the gap. Germline V gives CDR1 SGHTA, CDR2 FQGNSA. The CDR3 region has the DNA TGTGCCAGCACCTTGGGGAACCTGCTAGCCAAAAACATTCAGTACTTC. It encodes CASTLGNLLAKNIQYF.

This clonotype was found many times. CDR3 sequence reads: CASSLGWETQYF. Written as DNA, the CDR3 is TGTGCCAGCAGCTTGGGGTGGGAGACCCAGTACTTC. The chain uses TRBV5-6 and TRBJ2-5; D not certain. Looked up from germline, CDR1 is SGHDT and CDR2 is YYEEEE. The CDR3 is 12 residues long. V was pared by 0 bases and J by 5 bases, with 5 bases between.

This clonotype was detected ten times or more. This chain connects TRBV5-6 to TRBJ1-4; TRBD1 matches at 7 bases. This CDR3 has 15 residues. Trimming took 4 bases from V and 7 from J; bases not matched to a gene: 10. Germline V gene sequence: CDR1 SGHDT, CDR2 YYEEEE. As DNA, the CDR3 is TGTGCCAGCAGCCAGATTCGACAGGGTGGTGAAAAACTGTTTTTT. Its protein product is CASSQIRQGGEKLFF.

The rearrangement joins TRBV5-1 to TRBJ2-3; 13 nucleotides match TRBD2. The CDR3 totals 19 residues. With 4 bases clipped from V and 0 bases from J, the junction kept 11 bases outside the gene matches. Germline values: CDR1 SGHRS, CDR2 YFSETQ. CDR3 amino acids: CASSGTRGTSGTSTDTQYF. DNA of the CDR3: TGCGCCAGCAGCGGGACGCGAGGGACTAGCGGGACTAGCACAGATACGCAGTATTTT.

This clonotype was seen at least ten times. The chain joins TRBV5-1 to TRBJ2-7; D gene ambiguous. Between the trimmed V and J ends, which lost 0 bases and 1 base, there was a span of 11 bases. The germline V gene has CDR1 SGHRS and CDR2 YFSETQ. The CDR3 runs to 15 residues. The CDR3 is CASSLEVHSSYEQYF. The CDR3 DNA sequence: TGCGCCAGCAGCTTGGAGGTCCATTCGTCCTACGAGCAGTACTTC.